The T cell receptor beta chain under discussion was sequenced for a study of T-cell memory formation after mild COVID-19. Whole-study findings and limits: Pre-infection memory harbored some responding clones, suggesting cross-reactive memory joined.

TCRdb redid the calling of the 5' RACE reads with MiXCR, one entry per CDR3 protein. Of 540,000 or so distinct CDR3 sequences listed, over 20% were seen once; the top ten hold roughly an eighth. Per germline, CDR1 MGHRA and CDR2 YSYEKL. The CDR3 totals 16 residues. Trimming cost V 1 base and J 0 bases, with 12 bases left between them. To note about this clonotype: Its matching antigen is unknown.

The source is an adult woman who had mild COVID-19 (a few samples of this study predate the infection). Cell type and time point are not known. Sequenced input: PBMCs or a T cell subset sorted from them (not recorded which). The chain is built from TRBV4-1 and TRBJ1-2; D is undetermined. CDR3: CASSQVGRTPNYGYTF. As DNA, the CDR3 is TGCGCCAGCAGCCAAGTTGGAAGGACCCCTAACTATGGCTACACCTTC.